The 15 T cell receptor beta chains below all came from one sample that was sequenced in a study of blood T cell repertoires in COVID-19. Measured with immunoSEQ multiplex PCR; TCRdb has only the in-frame clones, and not every one. The table lists about 480,000 clones, 87% of them singletons. Input material: PBMCs or T cells enriched from blood (not recorded which). Receptors were obtained from a woman between 18 and 29 years old with acute COVID-19.

The chain uses TRBV5-6 and TRBJ1-3, with D possibly TRBD1 on 6 matching bases. The V gene's germline CDR1 is SGHDT and CDR2 YYEEEE. V lost 0 bases and J lost 3, with 13 bases in between. The length of the CDR3 is 16 residues. The CDR3 DNA follows: TGTGCCAGCAGCTTGGAAGGGGGTTCGGGTGGAAACACCATATATTTT. Its protein is CASSLEGGSGGNTIYF.

This clone was observed a handful of times. The V gene is TRBV7-3, the J gene TRBJ2-3; possibly TRBD1 for D (6 bases). CDR3 length: 13 residues. The germline gives CDR1 SGHTA, CDR2 FQGTGA. V lost 5 bases, J lost 5 bases, and 11 bases lay in between. This CDR3 reads CASSPTGVDTQYF. The CDR3 nucleotides are TGTGCCAGCAGCCCGACAGGAGTAGATACGCAGTATTTT. Variable domain in full (rest from reference TRBV7-3 and TRBJ2-3): GAGVSQTPSNKVTEKGKYVELRCDPISGHTALYWYRQSLGQGPEFLIYFQGTGAADDSGLPNDRFFAVRPEGSVSTLKIQRTERGDSAVYLCASSPTGVDTQYFGPGTRLTVL.

This chain joins TRBV5-1 and TRBJ1-2; 7 bases agree with TRBD1. Germline-derived CDR1 and CDR2 are SGHRS and YFSETQ. This CDR3 is 14 amino acids long. V gave up 2 bases and J gave up 6 bases; unmatched junction bases: 7. CDR3 sequence reads: CASSFLRTGHGYTF. Written as DNA, the CDR3 is TGCGCCAGCAGCTTCCTTCGGACAGGACATGGCTACACCTTC.

This clone was seen a single time. The chain recombines TRBV29-1 with TRBJ1-2; a possible D gene is TRBD1 (5 bases). V was cut by 4 bases and J by 6 bases, with 9 bases left in between. Per the germline V gene, CDR1 is SQVTM and CDR2 is ANQGSEA. The length of the CDR3 is 11 residues. In DNA, the CDR3 is TGCAGCGTTGCCCTCAGGGATGGCTACACCTTC. This sequence encodes CSVALRDGYTF.

V is TRBV9 and J is TRBJ2-5; TRBD1 matches at 7 bases. Germline values: CDR1 SGDLS, CDR2 YYNGEE. The CDR3 covers 13 residues. V was pared by 3 bases and J by 4 bases, with 3 bases of the junction left unmatched. The CDR3 here is CASSGRTGETQYF. The DNA for the CDR3 is TGTGCCAGCAGCGGTAGGACAGGAGAGACCCAGTACTTC.

The genes are TRBV11-2 and TRBJ2-1, with D tentatively TRBD2 (6 bases). CDR3 length: 15 amino acids. The germline V gene has CDR1 SGHAT and CDR2 FQNNGV. V dropped 4 bases and J dropped 3 bases, with 13 bases sitting between them. The CDR3 loop reads CASSSWAGNYNEQFF. CDR3 bases: TGTGCCAGCAGCTCCTGGGCGGGGAACTACAATGAGCAGTTCTTC.

The rearrangement uses TRBV3-1 (or the pseudogene TRBV3-2) and TRBJ2-1, with TRBD2 identical over 8 bases. This CDR3 has 16 amino acids. Germline CDR1 LGHDT, CDR2 YNNKEL (reference sequence). The V and J ends lost 0 bases and 4 bases, in that order; junction bases with no gene match: 5. CDR3 in DNA: TGTGCCAGCAGCCAAGATGGGGTAGCGGGATACAATGAGCAGTTCTTC. It is translated as CASSQDGVAGYNEQFF.

This clone was seen just once. The chain recombines TRBV5-6 with TRBJ1-1; D unclear. Germline V gene data show CDR1 as SGHDT and CDR2 as YYEEEE. V gave up 4 bases and J gave up 6 bases, with 10 bases separating them. The CDR3 consists of 12 residues. The CDR3 reads CASSVTGAEAFF. CDR3 nucleotide sequence: TGTGCCAGCAGCGTAACCGGGGCTGAAGCTTTCTTT.

This clone was seen a few times. DNA for the CDR3: TGTGCCAGCAGCTTGCTCGACAGGGACACTGAAGCTTTCTTT. Its protein is CASSLLDRDTEAFF. The V call is TRBV5-4, the J call TRBJ1-1; TRBD1 matches at 7 bases. Germline CDR1 and CDR2: SGHNT and YYREEE (reference sequence). The CDR3 consists of 14 residues. With 1 base clipped from V and 3 bases from J, the junction kept 3 bases outside the gene matches.

This chain connects TRBV5-5 to TRBJ2-6; possibly TRBD1 for D (6 bases). This CDR3 is 18 amino acids long. Germline V gene sequence: CDR1 SGHKS, CDR2 YYEKEE (reference sequence). Trimming cost V 3 bases and J 0 bases, with 16 bases left between them. DNA for the CDR3: TGTGCCAGCAGCTCGAGGGGGTTTACGAGCTCTGGGGCCAACGTCCTGACTTTC. Its translation is CASSSRGFTSSGANVLTF.

The genes are TRBV10-3 and TRBJ2-7, with D uncertain. CDR1 ENHRY and CDR2 SYGVKD come from the germline V gene. This CDR3 is built from 14 residues. Trimming stripped 1 base from V and 6 bases from J, with 13 bases between. The CDR3 here is CAISEFQAEGEQYF. The CDR3 DNA sequence: TGTGCCATCAGTGAGTTCCAGGCTGAAGGCGAGCAGTACTTC.

This clone was picked up a small number of times. The rearrangement links TRBV5-5 to TRBJ1-6, with D perhaps TRBD1 (5 bases). Trimming shortened V by 2 bases and J by 7 bases, and 13 bases separated the two germline ends. CDR3 length equals 15 residues. The germline CDR1 and CDR2 sequences are SGHKS and YYEKEE (reference sequence). CDR3 DNA: TGTGCCAGCAGCTTCTTAGGGGATTACAATTCACCCCTCCACTTT. The encoded protein is CASSFLGDYNSPLHF.

J is TRBJ2-1 and V is TRBV7-9, with D unresolved. Germline CDR1 and CDR2: SEHNR and FQNEAQ (reference sequence). This CDR3 has 14 amino acids. V dropped 5 bases and J dropped 1 base, with 9 bases sitting between them. CDR3 nucleotides: TGTGCCAGCAGCCAGACAAAGTCCTACAATGAGCAGTTCTTC. It yields the protein CASSQTKSYNEQFF. The whole variable domain, remainder taken from reference TRBV7-9 and TRBJ2-1, is DTGVSQNPRHKITKRGQNVTFRCDPISEHNRLYWYRQTLGQGPEFLTYFQNEAQLEKSRLLSDRFSAERPKGSFSTLEIQRTEQGDSAMYLCASSQTKSYNEQFFGPGTRLTVL.

The chain employs TRBV3-1 (or the pseudogene TRBV3-2) and TRBJ1-1; D ambiguous. The CDR3 contains 15 residues. Trimming removed 1 base at V and 2 bases at J, with 11 bases between. Germline CDR1 reads LGHDT; CDR2 reads YNNKEL (reference sequence). The CDR3 here is CASSQGNTKNTEAFF. The CDR3 DNA reads as TGTGCCAGCAGCCAAGGAAACACCAAAAACACTGAAGCTTTCTTT.

The chain carries TRBV5-5 and TRBJ2-7; D is possibly TRBD2 (6 bases). This CDR3 is built from 11 residues. The germline CDR1 and CDR2 sequences are SGHKS and YYEKEE (reference sequence). The V gene lost 3 bases and the J gene lost 5 bases, with 6 bases spanning the gap. CDR3 nucleotides: TGTGCCAGCAGCTGGGGGGACGAGCAGTACTTC. Translating gives CASSWGDEQYF.